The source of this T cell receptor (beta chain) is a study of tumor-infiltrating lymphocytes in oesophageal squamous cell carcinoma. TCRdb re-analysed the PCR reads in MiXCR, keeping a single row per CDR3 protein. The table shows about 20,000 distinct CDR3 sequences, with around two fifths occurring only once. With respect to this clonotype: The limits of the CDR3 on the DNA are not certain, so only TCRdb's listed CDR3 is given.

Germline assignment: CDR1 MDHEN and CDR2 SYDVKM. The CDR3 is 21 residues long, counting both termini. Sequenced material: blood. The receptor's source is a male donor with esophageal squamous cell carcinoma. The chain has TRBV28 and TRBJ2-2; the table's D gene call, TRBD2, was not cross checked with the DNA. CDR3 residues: CASRAGGVPDTQYFGAGELFF.